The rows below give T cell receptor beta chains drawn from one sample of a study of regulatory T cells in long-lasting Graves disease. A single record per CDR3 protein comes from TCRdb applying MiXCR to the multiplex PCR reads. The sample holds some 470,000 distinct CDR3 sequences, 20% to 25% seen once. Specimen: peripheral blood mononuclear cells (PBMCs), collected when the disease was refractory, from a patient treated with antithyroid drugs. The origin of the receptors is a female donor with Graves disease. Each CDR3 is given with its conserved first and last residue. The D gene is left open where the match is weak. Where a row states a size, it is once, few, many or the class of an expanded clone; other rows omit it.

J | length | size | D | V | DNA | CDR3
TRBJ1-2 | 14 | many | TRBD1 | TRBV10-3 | TGTGCCATCCACGGACAGGGATTCAACTATGGCTACACCTTC | CAIHGQGFNYGYTF
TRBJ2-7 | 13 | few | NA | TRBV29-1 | TGCAGCGTGACAGACAGGACAGCCTACGAGCAGTACTTC | CSVTDRTAYEQYF
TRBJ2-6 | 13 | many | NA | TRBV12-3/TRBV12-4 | TGTGCCAGCCATGGGTCAGGGGCCAACGTCCTGACTTTC | CASHGSGANVLTF
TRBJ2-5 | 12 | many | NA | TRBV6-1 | TGTGCCAGCAGAGGAGCGCAAGAGACCCAGTACTTC | CASRGAQETQYF
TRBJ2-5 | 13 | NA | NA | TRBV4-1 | TGCGCCAGCAGCCAAGGACAGAAAGAGACCCAGTACTTC | CASSQGQKETQYF
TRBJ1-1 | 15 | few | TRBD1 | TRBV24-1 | TGTGCCACCAGTGATCTACCCACAGGGGTCGAAGAAGCTTTCTTT | CATSDLPTGVEEAFF
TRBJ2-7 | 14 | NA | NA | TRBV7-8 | TGTGCCAGCAGCTATAGGGAACAGTCCTACGAGCAGTACTTC | CASSYREQSYEQYF
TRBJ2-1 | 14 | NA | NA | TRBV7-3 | TGTGCCAGCAGCTTAACCGGGGGGCTCGATGAGCAGTTCTTC | CASSLTGGLDEQFF
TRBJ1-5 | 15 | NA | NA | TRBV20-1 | TGCAGTGCCCACGGGGGACAAAAAGATTATCAGCCCCAGCATTTT | CSAHGGQKDYQPQHF
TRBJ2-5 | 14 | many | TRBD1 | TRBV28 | TGTGCCAGCAGTCCGCGGACAGGGTTGGAGACCCAGTACTTC | CASSPRTGLETQYF
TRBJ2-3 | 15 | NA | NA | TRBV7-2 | TGTGCCAGCAGCTTCCCCTGGAGTGGCCGTGATACGCAGTATTTT | CASSFPWSGRDTQYF
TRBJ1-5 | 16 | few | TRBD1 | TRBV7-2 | TGTGCCAGCAGCTTGAGGGGACAGGGGGCCGAACAGCCCCAGCATTTT | CASSLRGQGAEQPQHF
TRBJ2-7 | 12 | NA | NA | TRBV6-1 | TGTGCCAGCAGTGAACTTAGGGATGTGCAGTACTTC | CASSELRDVQYF
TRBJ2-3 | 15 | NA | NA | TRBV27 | TGTGCCAGCAGTTTATGGGCCGGTACCACAGATACGCAGTATTTT | CASSLWAGTTDTQYF
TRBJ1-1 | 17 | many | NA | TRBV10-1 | TGCGCCAGCAGTGCGGTTCCCTTACAGGGTCTGAACACTGAAGCTTTCTTT | CASSAVPLQGLNTEAFF
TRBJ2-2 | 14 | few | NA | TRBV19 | TGTGCCAGTAGTATAGAAAGGGGCACCGGGGAGCTGTTTTTT | CASSIERGTGELFF
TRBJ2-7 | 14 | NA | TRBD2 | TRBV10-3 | TGTGCCATCAGTGAAGCGGGAGGCCTTTATGAGCAGTACTTC | CAISEAGGLYEQYF
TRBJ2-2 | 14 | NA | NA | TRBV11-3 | TGTGCCAGCAGCACGAGCATTGTAACCGGGGAGCTGTTTTTT | CASSTSIVTGELFF
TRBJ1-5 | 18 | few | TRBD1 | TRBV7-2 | TGTGCCAGCAGCTTAGTGTGGGGGACAGGCTATAGCAATCAGCCCCAGCATTTT | CASSLVWGTGYSNQPQHF
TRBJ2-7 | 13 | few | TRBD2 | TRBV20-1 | TGCAGTGCTGGGACTAGCGGGAGCAATAAGCAGTACTTC | CSAGTSGSNKQYF
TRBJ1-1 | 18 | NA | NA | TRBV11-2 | TGTGCCAGCAGCTACAATTACAGGCTTGTCTCTAGGATCACTGAAGCTTTCTTT | CASSYNYRLVSRITEAFF
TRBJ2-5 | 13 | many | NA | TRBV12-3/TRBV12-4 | TGTGCCAGCAGTATGGAAGCCGGGGTAACCCAGTACTTC | CASSMEAGVTQYF
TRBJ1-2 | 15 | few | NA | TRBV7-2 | TGTGCCAGCAGCTTAGATACAGGCAGATCCTATGGCTACACCTTC | CASSLDTGRSYGYTF
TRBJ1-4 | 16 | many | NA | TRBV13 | TGTGCCAGCAGCTCGACCCGCCATGGACCAAATGAAAAACTGTTTTTT | CASSSTRHGPNEKLFF
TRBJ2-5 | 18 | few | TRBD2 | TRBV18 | TGTGCCAGCTCACCACAGAGCGGTAGCGGGAGCTTCGGAGAGACCCAGTACTTC | CASSPQSGSGSFGETQYF
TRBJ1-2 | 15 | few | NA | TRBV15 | TGTGCCACCAGCAGGGACCAGGGTCAGGCTGGAGGCTACACCTTC | CATSRDQGQAGGYTF
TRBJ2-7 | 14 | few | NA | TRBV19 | TGTGCCAGTAGTATAGGGGTGGGAACCTACGAGCAGTACTTC | CASSIGVGTYEQYF
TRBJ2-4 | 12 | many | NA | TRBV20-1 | TGCAGTGCTCTCATCTCTGCGACCATTCAGTACTTC | CSALISATIQYF
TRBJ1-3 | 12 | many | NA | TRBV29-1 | TGCAGCGCTTCAAGCTCTGGAAACACCATATATTTT | CSASSSGNTIYF